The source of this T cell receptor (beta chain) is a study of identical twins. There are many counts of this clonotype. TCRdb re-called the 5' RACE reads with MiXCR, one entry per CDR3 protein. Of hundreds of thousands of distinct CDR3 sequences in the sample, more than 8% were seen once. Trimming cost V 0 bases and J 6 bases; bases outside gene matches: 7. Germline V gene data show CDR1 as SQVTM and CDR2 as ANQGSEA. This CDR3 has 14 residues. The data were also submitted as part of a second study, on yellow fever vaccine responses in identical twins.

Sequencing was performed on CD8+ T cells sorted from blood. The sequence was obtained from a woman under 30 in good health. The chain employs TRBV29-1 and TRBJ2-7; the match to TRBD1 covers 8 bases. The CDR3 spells CSVEDLGQGSEQYF. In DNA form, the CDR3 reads TGCAGCGTTGAAGATCTCGGACAGGGATCCGAGCAGTACTTC.